Listed below are T cell receptor beta chains from one sample, sequenced in a study of T-cell memory formation after mild COVID-19. TCRdb redid the calling of the 5' RACE reads with MiXCR, one entry per CDR3 protein. The sample records about 400,000 distinct CDR3 sequences, approximately 14% being singletons. Source material: PBMCs or a T cell subset sorted from them (not recorded which). Receptors originate from a man in his late teens or twenties who had mild COVID-19 (a few samples of this study predate the infection). Cell type and time point are not known. CDR3s include the opening cysteine and the closing phenylalanine or tryptophan. D genes are given only for firm matches. A row's size may be missing; if present it is once, few, many or a size class.

abundance	v_gene	d_gene	j_gene	CDR3aa	CDR3nt
-	TRBV29-1	-	TRBJ2-2	CSVGAVRSGGELFF	TGCAGCGTTGGAGCGGTCCGATCGGGCGGGGAGCTGTTTTTT
-	TRBV5-1	TRBD1	TRBJ2-7	CASSRGQGIPYEQYF	TGCGCCAGCAGCCGCGGACAGGGGATTCCTTACGAGCAGTACTTC
-	TRBV6-6	TRBD1	TRBJ2-1	CASSFQLGTGNNEQFF	TGTGCCAGCAGTTTCCAGCTGGGGACAGGGAACAATGAGCAGTTCTTC
few	TRBV18	-	TRBJ1-4	CASSPLWDNELFF	TGTGCCAGCTCACCACTATGGGACAACGAACTGTTTTTT
many	TRBV27	-	TRBJ2-3	CASSLSLSTDTQYF	TGTGCCAGCAGTTTATCGCTGAGCACAGATACGCAGTATTTT
-	TRBV4-1	-	TRBJ1-6	CASSQEWGDLHF	TGCGCCAGCAGCCAAGAGTGGGGGGACCTCCACTTT
few	TRBV1	-	TRBJ2-5	CTSSSYQGSGGVQETQYF	TGCACCAGCAGCTCCTATCAGGGTAGCGGGGGCGTTCAAGAGACCCAGTACTTC
many	TRBV4-3	-	TRBJ2-1	CASSQDGVSWEYNEQFF	TGCGCCAGCAGCCAAGATGGGGTCAGCTGGGAGTACAATGAGCAGTTCTTC
-	TRBV6-5	-	TRBJ1-6	CASSSHPDGKLHF	TGTGCCAGCAGTTCCCACCCCGACGGAAAACTCCACTTT
-	TRBV12-3/TRBV12-4	TRBD1	TRBJ1-2	CASSLFGTGGSYGYTF	TGTGCCAGCAGTTTATTCGGGACAGGGGGTAGCTATGGCTACACCTTC
-	TRBV28	-	TRBJ2-1	CASSFGGPWDEQFF	TGTGCCAGCAGTTTTGGAGGGCCCTGGGATGAGCAGTTCTTC
-	TRBV5-6	TRBD1	TRBJ1-2	CASSIAGDRDSNGYTF	TGTGCCAGCAGCATTGCGGGAGACAGGGATTCGAATGGCTACACCTTC
few	TRBV25-1	-	TRBJ2-3	CASSGLLPDTQYF	TGTGCCAGCAGTGGGCTGCTCCCCGATACGCAGTATTTT
-	TRBV7-8	-	TRBJ1-2	CASSLVGKGYTF	TGTGCCAGCAGCTTAGTTGGCAAAGGCTACACCTTC
-	TRBV4-2	-	TRBJ1-3	CASSARYSGNTIYF	TGTGCCAGCAGCGCTAGGTACTCTGGAAACACCATATATTTT
-	TRBV12-3/TRBV12-4	-	TRBJ1-1	CASSLGIEAFF	TGTGCCAGCAGTTTGGGTATTGAAGCTTTCTTT
few	TRBV6-5	TRBD2	TRBJ2-5	CASSYSSGLQETQYF	TGTGCCAGCAGTTATTCTAGCGGGTTGCAAGAGACCCAGTACTTC
few	TRBV5-6	-	TRBJ2-5	CASSPRWGGETQYF	TGTGCCAGCAGCCCCCGGTGGGGTGGGGAGACCCAGTACTTC
-	TRBV7-2	-	TRBJ1-1	CASSLWGAEDFF	TGTGCCAGCAGCTTATGGGGGGCTGAAGATTTCTTT
few	TRBV14	-	TRBJ2-7	CASSQVAAYEQYF	TGTGCCAGCAGCCAAGTTGCGGCCTACGAGCAGTACTTC
-	TRBV15	TRBD2	TRBJ2-7	CATSRGLAGGPYEQYF	TGTGCCACCAGCAGAGGACTAGCGGGGGGTCCCTACGAGCAGTACTTC
-	TRBV6-4	-	TRBJ2-6	CASSDVGGSGANVLTF	TGTGCCAGCAGTGACGTGGGGGGATCTGGGGCCAACGTCCTGACTTTC
-	TRBV5-1	-	TRBJ2-5	CASSRGAETQYF	TGCGCCAGCAGCAGGGGGGCGGAGACCCAGTACTTC
many	TRBV12-3/TRBV12-4	-	TRBJ2-3	CASSLSVTDTQYF	TGTGCCAGCAGTTTATCAGTTACAGATACGCAGTATTTT
few	TRBV2	TRBD1	TRBJ1-1	CASRRQGSTEAFF	TGTGCCAGCAGAAGACAGGGTTCCACTGAAGCTTTCTTT
many	TRBV12-3/TRBV12-4	TRBD2	TRBJ2-2	CASSFWSGGGELFF	TGTGCCAGCAGTTTTTGGAGCGGGGGAGGGGAGCTGTTTTTT
-	TRBV5-1	-	TRBJ2-5	CASSLGGAPETQYF	TGCGCCAGCAGCTTGGGAGGCGCCCCGGAGACCCAGTACTTC
-	TRBV5-1	-	TRBJ2-7	CASRVTTEYEQYF	TGCGCCAGCAGAGTCACCACAGAATACGAGCAGTACTTC
few	TRBV6-2/TRBV6-3	TRBD1	TRBJ1-5	CASRIHSDRMFQPQHF	TGTGCCAGCAGGATTCACTCGGACAGGATGTTTCAGCCCCAGCATTTT
-	TRBV5-1	-	TRBJ2-1	CASSLLISYNEQFF	TGCGCCAGCAGCTTACTGATCTCCTACAATGAGCAGTTCTTC
many	TRBV6-6	-	TRBJ2-2	CATRTGNTGELFF	TGTGCCACCCGGACGGGGAACACCGGGGAGCTGTTTTTT
-	TRBV15	-	TRBJ2-5	CATSRAGEETQYF	TGTGCCACCAGCAGGGCAGGGGAAGAGACCCAGTACTTC
-	TRBV18	TRBD2	TRBJ2-1	CASSQASGGFYNEQFF	TGTGCCAGCTCACAAGCTAGCGGGGGGTTCTACAATGAGCAGTTCTTC
few	TRBV12-3/TRBV12-4	-	TRBJ2-1	CASSSISWGMGNEQFF	TGTGCCAGCAGTAGTATCTCCTGGGGAATGGGCAATGAGCAGTTCTTC
many	TRBV6-5	-	TRBJ2-5	CASSRDKLGETQYF	TGTGCCAGCAGCCGTGACAAGTTGGGAGAGACCCAGTACTTC
-	TRBV5-1	-	TRBJ2-2	CASRRESGRGTGELFF	TGCGCCAGCAGACGGGAGTCCGGCAGGGGAACCGGGGAGCTGTTTTTT
-	TRBV20-1	-	TRBJ1-5	CSASGGDQPQHF	TGCAGTGCTAGTGGCGGGGATCAGCCCCAGCATTTT
many	TRBV6-6	TRBD2	TRBJ2-7	CASSLAGEVSYEQYF	TGTGCCAGCAGTTTAGCGGGGGAAGTATCCTACGAGCAGTACTTC
few	TRBV4-3	-	TRBJ1-2	CASSLEGDWRYGYTF	TGCGCCAGCAGCCTGGAGGGGGATTGGCGCTATGGCTACACCTTC
few	TRBV4-3	-	TRBJ1-1	CASSQVWNAGQNTEAFF	TGCGCCAGCAGCCAAGTCTGGAACGCGGGACAGAACACTGAAGCTTTCTTT
few	TRBV5-6	TRBD1	TRBJ1-2	CASSTTGLGYTF	TGTGCCAGCAGCACGACAGGGTTGGGCTACACCTTC
-	TRBV7-9	TRBD1	TRBJ2-2	CATNRGGTGELFF	TGTGCCACGAACAGGGGCGGCACCGGGGAGCTGTTTTTT
many	TRBV3-1	-	TRBJ2-1	CASSQTESYNEQFF	TGTGCCAGCAGCCAGACCGAATCCTACAATGAGCAGTTCTTC
-	TRBV12-3/TRBV12-4	TRBD1	TRBJ2-6	CASSPRGRGSGANVLTF	TGTGCCAGCAGTCCCAGGGGGCGTGGGTCTGGGGCCAACGTCCTGACTTTC
few	TRBV9	-	TRBJ2-1	CASSPSSLSYNEQFF	TGTGCCAGCAGTCCAAGTTCCCTGAGCTACAATGAGCAGTTCTTC
many	TRBV3-1	-	TRBJ1-2	CASSLTGANYGYTF	TGTGCCAGCAGCCTAACAGGTGCGAACTATGGCTACACCTTC
many	TRBV7-6	TRBD1	TRBJ1-6	CASSGWDRDRSYNSPLHF	TGTGCCAGCAGCGGATGGGACAGGGATCGATCCTATAATTCACCCCTCCACTTT
-	TRBV13	-	TRBJ1-2	CASSLYRKGLHTPIYGYTF	TGTGCCAGCAGCTTATACCGCAAGGGGCTCCACACCCCGATCTATGGCTACACCTTC
many	TRBV7-9	TRBD2	TRBJ2-1	CASSPRAGGSNEQFF	TGTGCCAGCAGCCCCCGAGCGGGGGGTTCCAATGAGCAGTTCTTC
-	TRBV27	-	TRBJ2-1	CASRGPHNEQFF	TGTGCCAGCAGGGGTCCCCACAATGAGCAGTTCTTC
many	TRBV29-1	-	TRBJ2-1	CSVENGGWKNEQFF	TGCAGCGTCGAAAATGGGGGATGGAAGAATGAGCAGTTCTTC
few	TRBV5-1	-	TRBJ2-1	CASSLAKDSHSYNEQFF	TGCGCCAGCAGCTTGGCTAAGGACAGCCACAGCTACAATGAGCAGTTCTTC
few	TRBV9	-	TRBJ1-6	CASSVDIVGSPLHF	TGTGCCAGCAGCGTCGACATAGTCGGCTCACCCCTCCACTTT
-	TRBV9	-	TRBJ1-1	CASSPGDWNTEAFF	TGTGCCAGCTCCCCGGGGGATTGGAACACTGAAGCTTTCTTT